These T cell receptor beta chains were read from a single sample in a study of blood T cell repertoires in COVID-19. TCRdb's table, derived via immunoSEQ multiplex PCR, lists solely in-frame clones and lacks some. The repertoire holds under 110,000 clones, with approximately 89% as singletons. The material sequenced was peripheral blood. The receptor source for this set is a woman in her twenties or thirties with acute or convalescent COVID-19. Each CDR3 is given with its conserved first and last residue. Fields, in order: D gene, V gene, J gene, CDR3 protein. A D gene is named only where the DNA matches it firmly.

TRBD2,TRBV7-9,TRBJ2-2,CASSPGMTSLYGELFF
TRBD1,TRBV3-1/TRBV3-2,TRBJ1-3,CASSTWDRDIEAIYF
TRBD1,TRBV5-1,TRBJ1-1,CASSGGQGNTEAFF
NA,TRBV19,TRBJ1-1,CASSMEGNTEAFF
TRBD1,TRBV9,TRBJ2-7,CASSVGQGWYEQYF
TRBD1,TRBV5-1,TRBJ2-5,CASSEGASETQYF
TRBD2,TRBV6-2/TRBV6-3,TRBJ2-2,CASSRTSGGAGELFF
TRBD1,TRBV19,TRBJ1-2,CASSPRTPGQGRTAYGYTF
NA,TRBV27,TRBJ1-5,CASTKSQGSQPQHF
NA,TRBV5-1,TRBJ1-1,CASSLGQGFKTEAFF
NA,TRBV20-1,TRBJ1-1,CSADGGFRAFF
NA,TRBV5-5,TRBJ1-1,CASSLIVRVESEAFF
NA,TRBV4-2,TRBJ1-5,CASSQESEPGKGYQPQHF
NA,TRBV12-5,TRBJ1-3,CASGLEQGPGNTIYF
TRBD1,TRBV6-5,TRBJ1-5,CASGTVRDGQPQHF
NA,TRBV24-1,TRBJ1-2,CATGTGNYGYTF
NA,TRBV19,TRBJ1-3,CASSSQGSLSGNTIYF
NA,TRBV27,TRBJ2-5,CASRTRVGETQYF
NA,TRBV11-2,TRBJ1-2,CASTPQGYLGYTF
TRBD1,TRBV10-3,TRBJ1-4,CAIGDREGEKLFF
TRBD1,TRBV29-1,TRBJ1-2,CSAIWTGTGGYTF
NA,TRBV24-1,TRBJ1-2,CATSDLDSYGYTF
NA,TRBV7-2,TRBJ2-7,CASSLAKGLSYEQYF
NA,TRBV9,TRBJ1-3,CASSTAGGSGNTIYF
NA,TRBV5-6,TRBJ2-1,CASSLPNPKNEQFF
NA,TRBV3-1/TRBV3-2,TRBJ2-7,CASSPRDTYYEQYF
TRBD1,TRBV11-2,TRBJ1-6,CASSLAGGAPLHF
NA,TRBV9,TRBJ1-1,CASGKGHLNTEAFF
NA,TRBV9,TRBJ2-2,CASSAGATGELFF
NA,TRBV6-5,TRBJ1-3,CASSSYSSSGNTIYF
NA,TRBV29-1,TRBJ2-2,CSVRFNGLNTGELFF
TRBD1,TRBV30,TRBJ2-7,CAWSVQGYEQYF
NA,TRBV9,TRBJ1-1,CASSVSGEDTEAFF
TRBD1,TRBV10-1,TRBJ1-5,CASILSGTDNQPQHF
NA,TRBV6-2/TRBV6-3,TRBJ1-5,CASSYSREIYSNQPQHF